The entry below describes one T cell receptor beta chain. The repertoire was sequenced with immunoSEQ multiplex PCR; TCRdb's copy has only in-frame clones and lacks some. The sample shows about 220,000 clones, under 90% of them seen only once. V was clipped by 1 base and J by 1 base; unmatched bases: 14. The CDR3 loop spans 19 amino acids. Germline V gene data show CDR1 as LGHNA and CDR2 as YNFKEQ. The sample comes from a study of blood T cell repertoires in COVID-19. V gene TRBV4-2 combines with J gene TRBJ1-1; TRBD1 agrees at 8 bases. The sequence was obtained from a woman aged 55-69 years who had recovered from COVID-19. The sample comprised peripheral blood. CDR3 loop: CASSQVGWGRGLQNTEAFF. For the CDR3, the DNA is TGTGCCAGCAGCCAAGTCGGCTGGGGCAGGGGGCTACAGAACACTGAAGCTTTCTTT.